A single sample gave rise to the 30 T cell receptor beta chains below, sequenced in a study of blood T cell repertoires in COVID-19. Method: immunoSEQ multiplex PCR; TCRdb's copy keeps in-frame clones and lacks some. In the table there are approximately 250,000 clones, 83% of which are singletons. Sequenced: peripheral blood. These receptors originate from a human donor in a cohort sampled during active COVID-19.

This chain links TRBV7-9 with TRBJ1-2; 10 bases map to TRBD1. Germline-derived CDR1 and CDR2 are SEHNR and FQNEAQ (reference sequence). This CDR3 region has 14 residues. V gave up 5 bases and J gave up 8 bases; unmatched junction bases: 8. The CDR3 DNA reads TGTGCCAGCAGCCGAGACGGGACAGGGGTCGGCTACACCTTC. Amino acid sequence: CASSRDGTGVGYTF.

CDR3 bases: TGTGCCAGCAGCCCTCGGAGGACAGATCCGACCGGGGAGCTGTTTTTT. Translating gives CASSPRRTDPTGELFF. The rearrangement links TRBV11-2 to TRBJ2-2, with D perhaps TRBD1 (6 bases). V lost 5 bases to trimming and J lost 5 bases, with 18 bases between them. The CDR3 extends over 16 amino acids. The germline gives CDR1 SGHAT, CDR2 FQNNGV.

J is TRBJ2-5 and V is TRBV6-2 or TRBV6-3, with D possibly TRBD2 on 6 matching bases. V was shortened by 6 bases and J by 5 bases, with 16 bases between the two germline ends. Germline CDR1 MNHEY, CDR2 SVGEGT. CDR3 size: 14 residues. CDR3 nucleotide sequence: TGTGCCAGCAGCTTGGTCCTCGGAGGGGAGACCCAGTACTTC. Protein sequence: CASSLVLGGETQYF.

V is TRBV7-8 and J is TRBJ2-1; D is perhaps TRBD1 (6 bases). There are 13 residues in the CDR3. Per the germline V gene, CDR1 is SGHVS and CDR2 is FQNEAQ. V lost 8 bases and J lost 3, with 11 bases in between. The CDR3 is CASSDSFYNEQFF. CDR3 coding DNA: TGTGCCAGCTCGGACAGCTTCTACAATGAGCAGTTCTTC.

The chain's CDR3 is CASSLTGTSNQPQHF. The DNA of the CDR3 is TGCGCCAGCAGCTTGACAGGGACTAGCAATCAGCCCCAGCATTTT. This chain uses TRBV5-1 with TRBJ1-5; D possibly corresponds to TRBD1 (6 bases). Trimming left V 1 base short and J 0 bases short, with 8 bases between. CDR3 length equals 15 residues. Germline V lookup: CDR1 SGHRS, CDR2 YFSETQ.

With regard to this clone: Distinct nucleotide sequences in the sample also encode this CDR3. Here the CDR3 DNA reads TGTGCCAGCAGCCCCGGAACGGGGGGCCAAGAGACCCAGTACTTC. Translation gives CASSPGTGGQETQYF. The chain employs TRBV3-1 (or the pseudogene TRBV3-2) and TRBJ2-5, with TRBD2 matching 7 bases. This CDR3 comprises 15 residues. Losses at the gene ends were 4 bases for V and 1 base for J; bases not matched to a gene: 6. From germline, CDR1 is LGHDT and CDR2 YNNKEL (reference sequence).

The table lists this clone with a count of one. The chain has TRBV24-1 and TRBJ2-3; 12 positions match TRBD2. V lost 7 bases to trimming and J lost 10 bases; unmatched junction nucleotides: 8. Germline CDR1 KGHDR, CDR2 SFDVKD. CDR3 size: 14 residues. CDR3 in DNA: TGTGCCACCAGGCCCGGACTAGCGGGATCCCCGCAGTATTTT. This gives the protein CATRPGLAGSPQYF.

The count of this clone is one. The rearrangement links TRBV9 to TRBJ2-2; 8 bases agree with TRBD2. Trimming took 4 bases from V and 5 from J; bases not matched to a gene: 10. The CDR3 has 16 residues. Looked up from germline, CDR1 is SGDLS and CDR2 is YYNGEE. This chain's CDR3 is CASSPPGGGRTGELFF. DNA for the CDR3: TGTGCCAGCAGCCCCCCCGGGGGCGGGAGGACCGGGGAGCTGTTTTTT.

V gene TRBV9 combines with J gene TRBJ2-2; 7 nucleotides align to TRBD1. Trimming took 4 bases from V and 0 from J; bases not matched to a gene: 6. CDR3 length: 16 residues. Germline V gives CDR1 SGDLS, CDR2 YYNGEE. CDR3 residues: CASSLPGTANTGELFF. The CDR3 DNA reads as TGTGCCAGCAGCCTCCCCGGGACAGCGAACACCGGGGAGCTGTTTTTT.

The rearrangement links TRBV7-3 to TRBJ1-3, with a weak D call TRBD1 (5 bases). The CDR3 contains 16 residues. CDR1 is SGHTA and CDR2 is FQGTGA in the germline V gene. The germline V and J ends were trimmed by 0 bases and 2 bases, with 11 bases remaining between them. CDR3 residues: CASSLTAGPTGNTIYF. CDR3 DNA: TGTGCCAGCAGCTTAACAGCGGGGCCTACTGGAAACACCATATATTTT.

The chain combines TRBV7-3 with TRBJ2-1, with 15 bases fitting TRBD2. This CDR3 is built from 17 residues. Germline V gene data show CDR1 as SGHTA and CDR2 as FQGTGA. V was pared by 2 bases and J by 3 bases, with 2 bases of the junction left unmatched. The CDR3 sequence: CASSLSGLAGGYNEQFF. The DNA for the CDR3 is TGTGCCAGCAGCTTATCGGGACTAGCGGGGGGCTACAATGAGCAGTTCTTC. Filled out from reference TRBV7-3 and TRBJ2-1, the complete variable domain reads GAGVSQTPSNKVTEKGKYVELRCDPISGHTALYWYRQSLGQGPEFLIYFQGTGAADDSGLPNDRFFAVRPEGSVSTLKIQRTERGDSAVYLCASSLSGLAGGYNEQFFGPGTRLTVL.

This clone was seen more than once but under ten times. This chain uses TRBV30 with TRBJ1-6; tentative D call: TRBD1 (6 bases). Deletions cut 2 bases from V and 7 bases from J, with 9 bases between. Germline V lookup: CDR1 GTSNPN, CDR2 SVGIG (reference sequence). CDR3 length equals 13 residues. The DNA for the CDR3 is TGTGCCTGGAGTATGACAGGCAATTCACCCCTCCACTTT. Its translation is CAWSMTGNSPLHF. Together with reference TRBV30 and TRBJ1-6, the CDR3 gives the full variable domain: SQTIHQWPATLVQPVGSPLSLECTVEGTSNPNLYWYRQAAGRGLQLLFYSVGIGQISSEVPQNLSASRPQDRQFILSSKKLLLSDSGFYLCAWSMTGNSPLHFGNGTRLTVT.

The V call is TRBV20-1, the J call TRBJ1-5; 9 bases align to TRBD1. With V trimmed by 3 bases and J by 4 bases, 4 bases remained unmatched. Per the germline V gene, CDR1 is DFQATT and CDR2 is SNEGSKA (reference sequence). The CDR3 has 14 amino acids. CDR3 DNA sequence: TGCAGTGCTAGTGGGACAGGGACTAATCAGCCCCAGCATTTT. Encoded protein: CSASGTGTNQPQHF.

The rearrangement joins TRBV6-1 to TRBJ1-5; TRBD1 might be the D (5 bases). V was cut by 0 bases and J by 4 bases, with 13 bases left in between. Germline V gene data show CDR1 as MNHNS and CDR2 as SASEGT. The CDR3 runs 16 residues. This CDR3 reads CASSEAAGERNQPQHF. As DNA, the CDR3 is TGTGCCAGCAGTGAAGCCGCGGGGGAGAGGAATCAGCCCCAGCATTTT.

The V gene is TRBV7-9, the J gene TRBJ1-1; a possible D gene is TRBD1 (5 bases). V lost 5 bases and J lost 3, with 16 bases in between. The CDR3 is 15 residues long. Germline CDR1 and CDR2: SEHNR and FQNEAQ (reference sequence). As DNA, the CDR3 is TGTGCCAGCAGCCTCTGGGGAGGGGTAGACACTGAAGCTTTCTTT. Translated, it gives CASSLWGGVDTEAFF.

This clone was counted a few times. Additional DNA sequences in this sample encode the identical CDR3. V usage is TRBV6-5 and J usage is TRBJ1-2, with 10 bases lining up with TRBD1. Germline V CDR1 and CDR2: MNHEY, SVGAGI. V was clipped by 0 bases and J by 4 bases; unmatched bases: 5. CDR3 length: 16 amino acids. DNA of the CDR3: TGTGCCAGCAGTTACTCGCGGACAGGGGGAGGCTATGGCTACACCTTC. Its translation is CASSYSRTGGGYGYTF.

As for this clone: At the DNA level, this CDR3 is encoded by other sequences in the same sample as well. The chain combines TRBV18 with TRBJ1-1; no clear D. This CDR3 region has 12 residues. Germline lookup yields CDR1 KGHSH and CDR2 LQKENI. The ends were cut back, 6 bases at V and 2 bases at J, with 7 bases in the middle. CDR3 protein: CASSPLNTEAFF. DNA for the CDR3: TGTGCCAGCTCTCCTTTAAACACTGAAGCTTTCTTT.

The genes are TRBV7-9 and TRBJ2-5; 14 nucleotides align to TRBD2. V shed 5 bases and J 5 bases; nucleotides not matched to a gene: 7. CDR1 is SEHNR and CDR2 is FQNEAQ in the germline V gene (reference sequence). The CDR3 runs 16 residues. The CDR3 DNA is TGTGCCAGCAGCAAGGGGACTAGCGGGGGAAGGGAGACCCAGTACTTC. This codes for CASSKGTSGGRETQYF.

The rearrangement links TRBV12-5 to TRBJ2-3; 16 bases line up with TRBD2. This CDR3 spans 18 amino acids. V shed 4 bases and J 0 bases; nucleotides not matched to a gene: 4. Per germline, CDR1 LGHNT and CDR2 FRNRAP. Here the CDR3 reads CASGSGLAGGISTDTQYF. The CDR3 region has the DNA TGTGCTAGTGGTTCGGGACTAGCGGGGGGGATAAGCACAGATACGCAGTATTTT.

This sequence joins TRBV27 and TRBJ1-2; D is uncertain. Germline V gene data show CDR1 as MNHEY and CDR2 as SMNVEV (reference sequence). V was pared by 5 bases and J by 1 base, with 11 bases between. The CDR3 contains 14 residues. This chain's CDR3 is CASSRLEGNYGYTF. The CDR3 bases are TGTGCCAGCAGTCGACTGGAGGGTAACTATGGCTACACCTTC.

This clone was counted only a few times. The chain uses TRBV5-5 and TRBJ1-1; D might be TRBD1 (5 bases). This CDR3 is built from 14 residues. Germline-derived CDR1 and CDR2 are SGHKS and YYEKEE (reference sequence). The V end lost 1 base, the J end lost 0 bases, and 7 bases lay between the germline ends. For the CDR3, the DNA is TGTGCCAGCAGCTTGAGGGGAATGAACACTGAAGCTTTCTTT. The encoded protein is CASSLRGMNTEAFF.

This sequence joins TRBV27 and TRBJ2-2, with a tentative D call TRBD2 (6 bases). With 2 bases removed from V and 3 bases from J, the gap between germline ends came to 10 bases. CDR1 and CDR2 (germline): MNHEY, SMNVEV (reference sequence). CDR3 length equals 15 residues. The CDR3 coding sequence is TGTGCCAGCAGTTTAGGAGGGTCTCACACCGGGGAGCTGTTTTTT. This sequence encodes CASSLGGSHTGELFF.

There are a few counts of this clone. The V call is TRBV4-1, the J call TRBJ1-5; 9 nucleotides line up with TRBD1. CDR1 and CDR2 (germline): MGHRA, YSYEKL. V lost 4 bases to trimming and J lost 3 bases; unmatched junction nucleotides: 4. The CDR3 spans 15 residues. The CDR3 spells CASSLRDRDNQPQHF. The CDR3 DNA follows: TGCGCCAGCAGCCTTCGGGACAGGGACAATCAGCCCCAGCATTTT.

This sequence joins TRBV24-1 and TRBJ2-7; the match to TRBD1 covers 10 bases. Germline CDR1 and CDR2: KGHDR and SFDVKD. CDR3 length equals 16 residues. V shed 3 bases, J shed 2 bases, and the junction held 6 bases outside the gene matches. CDR3 residues: CATSDVPGQGTYEQYF. Here the CDR3 DNA reads TGTGCCACCAGTGATGTTCCGGGACAGGGGACCTACGAGCAGTACTTC.

The chain couples TRBV5-6 to TRBJ2-3; maybe TRBD1 (6 bases). This CDR3 has 16 amino acids. V dropped 4 bases and J dropped 0 bases, with 15 bases sitting between them. Looked up from germline, CDR1 is SGHDT and CDR2 is YYEEEE. CDR3 sequence (DNA): TGTGCCAGCAGCCCGGACAGATTTACTAGCACAGATACGCAGTATTTT. As protein: CASSPDRFTSTDTQYF. Drawing the rest from reference TRBV5-6 and TRBJ2-3, the complete variable domain is DAGVTQSPTHLIKTRGQQVTLRCSPKSGHDTVSWYQQALGQGPQFIFQYYEEEERQRGNFPDRFSGHQFPNYSSELNVNALLLGDSALYLCASSPDRFTSTDTQYFGPGTRLTVL.

This clone appeared a single time. The gene calls are TRBV19 and TRBJ2-5; D is possibly TRBD2 (6 bases). The length of the CDR3 is 13 residues. V lost 6 bases and J lost 5, with 13 bases in between. The V gene's germline CDR1 is LNHDA and CDR2 SQIVND (reference sequence). The CDR3 protein is CASREGQRETQYF. DNA for the CDR3: TGTGCCAGTAGGGAGGGGCAGAGGGAGACCCAGTACTTC.

V gene TRBV6-5 combines with J gene TRBJ2-7; 7 nucleotides match TRBD1. V trimming: 0 bases; J trimming: 3 bases; junction bases outside the gene matches: 2. Germline CDR1 reads MNHEY; CDR2 reads SVGAGI. This CDR3 comprises 14 residues. CDR3 sequence: CASSYSGQLYEQYF. As DNA, the CDR3 is TGTGCCAGCAGTTACTCGGGACAGCTCTACGAGCAGTACTTC.

A word on this clone: Additional DNA sequences in this sample encode the identical CDR3. The CDR3 DNA reads as TGTGCCAGCAGCTTATCCGGTCAAGAGACCCAGTACTTC. Translating it yields CASSLSGQETQYF. The rearrangement uses TRBV7-9 and TRBJ2-5; unclear D gene. V lost 2 bases and J 2 bases, leaving 6 bases between the germline ends. CDR1 is SEHNR and CDR2 is FQNEAQ in the germline V gene (reference sequence). This CDR3 comprises 13 residues.

This sequence joins TRBV11-2 and TRBJ2-1; a possible D gene is TRBD2 (6 bases). This CDR3 is built from 16 residues. From germline, CDR1 is SGHAT and CDR2 FQNNGV. V lost 4 bases to trimming and J lost 0 bases, with 13 bases between them. The CDR3 loop reads CASSSSAGSSYNEQFF. In DNA form, the CDR3 reads TGTGCCAGCAGCTCAAGTGCGGGAAGCTCCTACAATGAGCAGTTCTTC.

The chain combines TRBV28 with TRBJ2-7, with 10 bases lining up with TRBD1. The CDR3 is 17 amino acids. CDR1 and CDR2 (germline): MDHEN, SYDVKM. Trimming cost V 2 bases and J 0 bases; bases outside gene matches: 7. The CDR3 loop reads CASSLPRTGGASYEQYF. The CDR3 DNA is TGTGCCAGCAGTTTACCCAGGACAGGGGGGGCCTCCTACGAGCAGTACTTC.